This TCR beta chain was captured by sequencing in a study of cytomegalovirus exposure and HLA in healthy donors. Turning to the study itself: The Caucasian-associated ancestry cluster held around 81% of approximately 400 genotyped donors.

Primers for the PCR totalled 60 Vbeta and 13 Jbeta. Assay used: immunoSEQ multiplex PCR; TCRdb lists only in-frame clones, some missing. This repertoire shows over 100,000 clones, approximately 80% found once; its top ten account for 1.5% to 2%. Healthy people donating bone marrow made up the donors. CDR3 size: 14 residues. CDR1 is SGHAT, CDR2 FQNNGV, per germline. J gave up 4 bases and V 2 bases, and 4 bases lay outside the gene matches. This receptor was taken from a woman aged 40 to 50 in good health and CMV-seronegative. Sequencing was performed on PBMCs. V is TRBV11-2 and J is TRBJ2-7, with 8 positions matching TRBD1. Written as DNA, the CDR3 is TGTGCCAGCAGCTTAAAGACAGGGGAGTACGAGCAGTACTTC. Translating gives CASSLKTGEYEQYF.